Given below is one T cell receptor (beta chain) in context. Its antigen is undetermined. These data belong to a study of cytomegalovirus exposure and HLA in healthy donors. About the study: Unique TCR beta sequences numbering around 110 million came from 150 million to 200 million T cells in an earlier analysis.

The CDR3 covers 18 residues. CDR1 and CDR2 from the germline V gene are LNHDA and SQIVND (reference sequence). V gave up 6 bases and J gave up 0 bases; unmatched junction bases: 8. Findings and caveats of the study: As a later analysis showed, a missense DCLRE1C variant was linked to trimming of TCR beta V- and J-genes. Links to common viral pathogens appeared, in a later analysis, for several of the most significant clusters. Among CMV-associated TCR beta chains, most appeared HLA-restricted in a later analysis.

This PCR relied on a set of 60 Vbeta primers and 13 Jbeta primers. TCRdb's table, derived via immunoSEQ multiplex PCR, lists solely in-frame clones and lacks some. The clone table shows about 210,000 clones, with the ten largest holding about 1%. This receptor was obtained from a woman under 40 in good health and CMV-seropositive. The genes are TRBV19 and TRBJ2-2; the match to TRBD2 covers 12 bases. The sequencing input was PBMCs. The CDR3 region is CASSRPSGRASNTGELFF. The CDR3 DNA reads as TGTGCCAGTAGCCGTCCTAGCGGGAGGGCCTCGAACACCGGGGAGCTGTTTTTT.